A single sample is the source of the 5 T cell receptor beta chains below, sequenced in a study of shared clonotypes between healthy human individuals. Here immunoSEQ multiplex PCR was the method, and the copy in TCRdb shows in-frame clones only, minus some. The profile shows 1 million to 1.2 million clones, 70% to 80% of them singletons. Sequenced sample: memory CD4+ T cells from PBMCs. Documented subset: CD45RA-negative fraction. These receptors were collected from a man aged 18 to 29 in good health. Some clones in this sample may be carry-over from other donors' samples.

CDR3 DNA: TGTGCCAGCAGTTCAGGGACACCGACCACTGAAGCTTTCTTT. This encodes CASSSGTPTTEAFF. The chain uses TRBV28 and TRBJ1-1; maybe TRBD1 (6 bases). Trimming pared 4 bases from V and 4 bases from J, leaving 13 bases between. Germline V gene sequence: CDR1 MDHEN, CDR2 SYDVKM. This CDR3 comprises 14 residues.

The chain combines TRBV21-1 with TRBJ2-7; the table assigns TRBD1, which was not confirmed against the DNA. TRBV21-1 is noted as a pseudogene. The CDR3 totals 16 residues. The CDR3 loop reads CASSKGEGQGASEQYF. The CDR3 coding sequence is TGTGCCAGCAGCAAAGGGGAGGGACAGGGGGCTAGCGAGCAGTACTTC.

The chain combines TRBV5-1 with TRBJ1-1; D is undetermined. Germline-derived CDR1 and CDR2 are SGHRS and YFSETQ. CDR3 length: 15 amino acids. V was pared by 0 bases and J by 10 bases, with 19 bases between. The CDR3 DNA is TGCGCCAGCAGCTTGGTGCGGCAGACCGGTGAAGTAGCTTTCTTT. Translating gives CASSLVRQTGEVAFF.

CDR3 sequence reads: CASSLWMTGSGNTIYF. CDR3 bases: TGTGCCAGCAGTTTATGGATGACAGGGTCAGGGAACACCATATATTTT. The V and J genes are TRBV28 and TRBJ1-3, with 7 nucleotides matching TRBD1. V shed 0 bases, J shed 7 bases, and the junction held 9 bases outside the gene matches. Germline V gene sequence: CDR1 MDHEN, CDR2 SYDVKM. CDR3 size: 16 residues.

The V call is TRBV25-1, the J call TRBJ2-3, with D unresolved. V dropped 3 bases and J dropped 0 bases, with 7 bases sitting between them. CDR3 length: 14 amino acids. From germline, CDR1 is MGHDK and CDR2 SYGVNS. CDR3 in DNA: TGTGCCAGCAGTGAGAGGTGGAGCACAGATACGCAGTATTTT. Translating gives CASSERWSTDTQYF.